This T cell receptor beta chain is from a study of radiotherapy plus CTLA-4 blockade in lung cancer. Looking at the study overall: Objective responses were documented in about 20% of patients, with disease control in approximately 32%.

TCRdb's copy holds only in-frame clones and misses some; the assay was immunoSEQ multiplex PCR. The sample lists some 45,000 clones, more than 70% seen once, with just under 8.5% in the top ten. Germline V lookup: CDR1 GTSNPN, CDR2 SVGIG (reference sequence). V shed 5 bases and J shed 5 bases, with 4 bases lying between them. The CDR3 covers 10 residues. Whole-study findings and limits: Dynamics of early blood T cell clones, together with interferon-beta, were reportedly the best predictors of response. Radiotherapy plus ipilimumab was followed by expansion in blood of tumor-derived TCR clones.

Concerning this clone itself: Its target is unknown. The sample carries other DNA sequences with the same CDR3.

This clonotype originated in a human donor with non-small cell lung cancer who had stable disease on radiotherapy plus ipilimumab. Source: peripheral blood, taken from a patient treated with radiotherapy plus ipilimumab. This chain links TRBV30 with TRBJ1-3; no firm D call. The CDR3 DNA follows: TGTGCCTGGTCCCGAAACACCATATATTTT. It is translated as CAWSRNTIYF.